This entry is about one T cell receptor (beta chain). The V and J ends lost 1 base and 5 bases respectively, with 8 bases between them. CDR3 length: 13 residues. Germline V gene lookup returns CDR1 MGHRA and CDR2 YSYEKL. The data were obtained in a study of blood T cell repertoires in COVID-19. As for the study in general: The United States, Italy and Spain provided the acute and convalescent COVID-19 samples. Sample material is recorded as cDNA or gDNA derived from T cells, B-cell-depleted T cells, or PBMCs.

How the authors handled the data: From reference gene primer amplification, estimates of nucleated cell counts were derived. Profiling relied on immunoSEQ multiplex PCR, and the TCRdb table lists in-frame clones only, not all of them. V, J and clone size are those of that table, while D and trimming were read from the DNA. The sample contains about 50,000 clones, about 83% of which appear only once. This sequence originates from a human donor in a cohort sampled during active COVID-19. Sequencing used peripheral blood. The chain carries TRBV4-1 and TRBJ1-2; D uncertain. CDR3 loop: CASSQVSGYGYTF. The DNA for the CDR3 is TGCGCCAGCAGCCAAGTATCCGGGTATGGCTACACCTTC.